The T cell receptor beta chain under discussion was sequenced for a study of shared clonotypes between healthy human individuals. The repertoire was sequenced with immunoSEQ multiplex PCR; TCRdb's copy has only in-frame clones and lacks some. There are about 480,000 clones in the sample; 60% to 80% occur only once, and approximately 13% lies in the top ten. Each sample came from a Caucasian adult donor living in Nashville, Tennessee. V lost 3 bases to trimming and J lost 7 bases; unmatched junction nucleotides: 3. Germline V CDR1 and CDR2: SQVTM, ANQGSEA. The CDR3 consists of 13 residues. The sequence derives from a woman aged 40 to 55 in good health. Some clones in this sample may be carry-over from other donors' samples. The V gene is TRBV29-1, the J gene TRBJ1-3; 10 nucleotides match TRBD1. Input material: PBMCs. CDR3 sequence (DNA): TGCAGCGTTGATATGGGACAGGGGAACACCATATATTTT. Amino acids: CSVDMGQGNTIYF.